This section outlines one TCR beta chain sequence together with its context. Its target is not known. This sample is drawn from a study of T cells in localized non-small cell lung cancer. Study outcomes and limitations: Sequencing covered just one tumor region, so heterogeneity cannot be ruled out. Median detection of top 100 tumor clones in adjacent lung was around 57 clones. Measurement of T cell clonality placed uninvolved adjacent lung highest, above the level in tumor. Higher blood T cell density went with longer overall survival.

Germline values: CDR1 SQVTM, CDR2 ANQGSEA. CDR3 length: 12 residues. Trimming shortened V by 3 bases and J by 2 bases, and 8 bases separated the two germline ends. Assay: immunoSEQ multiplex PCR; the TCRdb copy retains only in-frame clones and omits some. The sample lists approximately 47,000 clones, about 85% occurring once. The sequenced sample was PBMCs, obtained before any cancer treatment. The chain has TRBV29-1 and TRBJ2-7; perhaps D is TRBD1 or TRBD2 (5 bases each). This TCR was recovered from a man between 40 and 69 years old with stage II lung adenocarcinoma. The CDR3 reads CSVEGTAYEQYF. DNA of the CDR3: TGCAGCGTTGAGGGGACGGCCTACGAGCAGTACTTC.